This entry features one T cell receptor (beta chain) sequence. Its target is unknown. The sample is drawn from a study of OX40 agonist ivuxolimab in advanced cancers. Background on the study: Every 2 weeks, patients got intravenous ivuxolimab at one of six dose levels (0.01-10 mg/kg).

The CDR3 consists of 18 residues. Trimming cost V 0 bases and J 11 bases; bases outside gene matches: 22. Germline assignment: CDR1 SGHTA and CDR2 FQGTGA. Overall study results and limits: Expanded peripheral T cell antigen specificity was not determined. On average, CD8+ T cells showed a greater number of expanded clones than CD4+. Patients with a partial response at 0.1-3.0 mg/kg had among the lowest clonal expansion.

The method was immunoSEQ multiplex PCR; TCRdb's version includes in-frame clones alone and lacks a portion of them. The data hold tens of thousands of clones, with 84% observed a single time. Source: CD4+ or CD8+ T cells sorted from blood, taken in a trial of the OX40 agonist ivuxolimab. The TCR comes from an adult with an advanced solid tumor such as melanoma, head and neck, liver or kidney cancer. V and J are TRBV7-3 and TRBJ2-7; 7 positions match TRBD1. CDR3 in amino acids: CASSLTGRRTGAIWLEYF. The CDR3 DNA sequence: TGTGCCAGCAGCTTAACTGGTCGGCGTACAGGGGCTATTTGGTTGGAGTACTTC.